A selection of T cell receptor beta chains follows, all from one sample in a study of identical twins. TCRdb itself ran the 5' RACE reads through MiXCR, one entry per CDR3 protein. The sample has about 200,000 distinct CDR3 sequences; around 8.1% are singletons. These sequences were also reported in another study, on yellow fever vaccine responses in identical twins.

Specimen: memory (CD45RO+) T cells sorted from blood. All receptors come from a woman younger than 30 in good health. Each CDR3 is given with its conserved first and last residue. A D gene is named only where the DNA matches it firmly. Some rows have no size entry. The others give once, few or many, or a class for an expanded clone.

V	J	D	length	size	DNA	CDR3
TRBV5-1	TRBJ2-2	NA	16	few	TGCGCCAGCAGCTTGAAAGACCCCAGGGGAAACGGGGAGCTGTTTTTT	CASSLKDPRGNGELFF
TRBV15	TRBJ2-5	NA	15	few	TGTGCCACCAGCAGACCAGGAGGTAGTAGGGCGACCCAGTACTTC	CATSRPGGSRATQYF
TRBV19	TRBJ1-6	NA	14	few	TGTGCCAGTAGTAAGAACAGCCCTGACTCACCCCTCCACTTT	CASSKNSPDSPLHF
TRBV28	TRBJ2-1	NA	14	NA	TGTGCCAGCAGTCTCGACTTGGGGGCCAATGAGCAGTTCTTC	CASSLDLGANEQFF
TRBV6-5	TRBJ2-7	TRBD2	15	few	TGTGCCAGCAGTTGGACTAGCGGAGCCTCCTACGAGCAGTACTTC	CASSWTSGASYEQYF
TRBV20-1	TRBJ2-7	TRBD2	15	NA	TGCAGTGCTCAGGCCGCTAGCGGGGGCCCCTACGAGCAGTACTTC	CSAQAASGGPYEQYF
TRBV20-1	TRBJ2-1	NA	14	few	TGCAGTGCTTCAATTAGTTCCTTCTACAATGAGCAGTTCTTC	CSASISSFYNEQFF
TRBV7-9	TRBJ1-3	NA	13	few	TGTGCCAGCAGCTTAGCAACCGGAAACACCATATATTTT	CASSLATGNTIYF
TRBV20-1	TRBJ2-5	TRBD1	15	NA	TGCAGTGCTAGAGATGACGACAGGGGGCGGGAGACCCAGTACTTC	CSARDDDRGRETQYF
TRBV5-1	TRBJ2-1	NA	15	many	TGCGCCAGCAGCTTAGTTAGAACGGACTACAATGAGCAGTTCTTC	CASSLVRTDYNEQFF
TRBV20-1	TRBJ2-3	TRBD2	14	many	TGCAGTGCTAGAGTGGCGGGAGTCGTGTATACGCAGTATTTT	CSARVAGVVYTQYF
TRBV4-3	TRBJ1-2	NA	14	NA	TGCGCCAGCAGCCAAGCTCAGGGAAGTTATGGCTACACCTTC	CASSQAQGSYGYTF
TRBV11-3	TRBJ2-2	NA	16	many	TGTGCCAGCAGCCTCCAGGGACCCGCGAACACCGGGGAGCTGTTTTTT	CASSLQGPANTGELFF
TRBV20-1	TRBJ1-5	TRBD1	13	few	TGCAGTGCTAGTCAGGGGGCAGGCCAGCCCCAGCATTTT	CSASQGAGQPQHF
TRBV6-5	TRBJ1-1	NA	14	NA	TGTGCCAGCAGTTCACCCAACCTTTACACTGAAGCTTTCTTT	CASSSPNLYTEAFF
TRBV6-2/TRBV6-3	TRBJ2-2	NA	18	few	TGTGCCAGCAGTTACTCCGGGGCGAAAACCTTCGACACCGGGGAGCTGTTTTTT	CASSYSGAKTFDTGELFF
TRBV6-1	TRBJ1-2	NA	14	NA	TGTGCCAGCAGTGAATGGGCGGATCGCTATGGCTACACCTTC	CASSEWADRYGYTF
TRBV27	TRBJ2-7	NA	15	many	TGTGCCAGCAGTTTAAGTGCGGGGCTTAACTACGAGCAGTACTTC	CASSLSAGLNYEQYF
TRBV7-9	TRBJ2-4	NA	16	few	TGTGCCAGCAGCCGACCGGACAGTCTAGCCAAAAACATTCAGTACTTC	CASSRPDSLAKNIQYF
TRBV19	TRBJ2-7	NA	12	few	TGTGCCAGTAGTATGGGCCTGGGCGAGCAGTACTTC	CASSMGLGEQYF
TRBV15	TRBJ2-5	NA	15	few	TGTGCCACCAGCAGAACCGGGACGGATGGGAAGACCCAGTACTTC	CATSRTGTDGKTQYF
TRBV24-1	TRBJ2-3	NA	15	NA	TGTGCCACCAGTGACAGGGGGAGGGACACAGATACGCAGTATTTT	CATSDRGRDTDTQYF
TRBV5-5	TRBJ1-5	NA	15	few	TGTGCCAGCAGCTTGGGATATCAGGGCAATCAGCCCCAGCATTTT	CASSLGYQGNQPQHF
TRBV12-3/TRBV12-4	TRBJ2-1	NA	14	few	TGTGCCGCGGGGAGGAGTTTCTCCTACAATGAGCAGTTCTTC	CAAGRSFSYNEQFF
TRBV4-3	TRBJ1-6	NA	15	few	TGCGCCAGCAGCCAAGATCAACTCGGGAATTCACCCCTCCACTTT	CASSQDQLGNSPLHF
TRBV29-1	TRBJ2-5	TRBD1	16	many	TGCAGCGTTGCGGTGGTTGGACAGGGACGCCCCGAGACCCAGTACTTC	CSVAVVGQGRPETQYF
TRBV3-1	TRBJ1-2	NA	12	NA	TGTGCCAGCAATTACGCGGGGAATGGCTACACCTTC	CASNYAGNGYTF
TRBV6-4	TRBJ2-3	NA	13	NA	TGTGCCAGCAGTTTAGGAGTCACAGATACGCAGTATTTT	CASSLGVTDTQYF
TRBV20-1	TRBJ2-3	NA	13	many	TGCAGTGCTAGAGAGGTGCAATCAGATACGCAGTATTTT	CSAREVQSDTQYF